This T cell receptor (beta chain) was documented in a study of T cell repertoires in cytomegalovirus infection. Study-level background: CMV infection and matching HLA type were both indicated by public TCR beta signatures.

One entry per CDR3 protein, called by TCRdb with MiXCR from the reads. The sample contains 200,000 or so distinct CDR3 sequences, about 21% of which appear only once. CDR3 length: 14 amino acids. Germline CDR1 and CDR2: SNHLY and FYNNEI. V lost 6 bases and J lost 2, with 11 bases in between. The sample holds a few counts of this clonotype. The chain has TRBV2 and TRBJ1-5; possibly TRBD1 for D (6 bases). The TCR comes from a human donor in good health (CMV status not recorded). Some clones in this sample may be carry-over from other donors' samples. The specimen sequenced was PBMCs. The CDR3 nucleotides are TGTGCCAGCAGGCGGGACATTGGCAATCAGCCCCAGCATTTT. Its protein is CASRRDIGNQPQHF.